Reported below is one T cell receptor beta chain. The antigen is not known. Germline CDR1 and CDR2: LNHDA and SQIVND (reference sequence). Trimming at V came to 8 bases and at J to 3 bases, leaving 5 bases not matched to a gene. CDR3 size: 14 residues. Method: immunoSEQ multiplex PCR; TCRdb's copy keeps in-frame clones and lacks some. The sample shows almost 70,000 clones, 80% to 95% of them seen only once. These data are taken from a study of OX40 agonist ivuxolimab in advanced cancers. Overall study context: Ivuxolimab, an antibody acting as an agonist of OX40 (CD134), was used to treat patients.

Study-level results: The average count of expanded clones was higher among CD8+ T cells than among CD4+.

V is TRBV19 and J is TRBJ1-5, with TRBD1 matching 9 bases. The sequencing used CD4+ or CD8+ T cells sorted from blood, collected in a trial of the OX40 agonist ivuxolimab. The origin of this receptor is an adult with an advanced solid tumor such as melanoma, head and neck, liver or kidney cancer. The CDR3 here is CASEDRGYNQPQHF. The DNA of the CDR3 is TGTGCCAGTGAAGACAGGGGGTACAATCAGCCCCAGCATTTT. The whole variable domain, filled in from reference TRBV19 and TRBJ1-5, reads DGGITQSPKYLFRKEGQNVTLSCEQNLNHDAMYWYRQDPGQGLRLIYYSQIVNDFQKGDIAEGYSVSREKKESFPLTVTSAQKNPTAFYLCASEDRGYNQPQHFGDGTRLSIL.